The source of this TCR beta chain is a study of blood T cell repertoires in COVID-19. About the study: Acute and convalescent COVID-19 specimens originated in the United States, Italy and Spain. Sources were T cells, B-cell-depleted T cells, or PBMCs; the material itself was cDNA or gDNA.

V dropped 6 bases and J dropped 4; count of bases not matched to a gene: 11. The CDR3 is 15 amino acids. Germline V gene data show CDR1 as MNHEY and CDR2 as SVGAGI. Sequencing was performed with immunoSEQ multiplex PCR; in TCRdb, only in-frame clones are kept and a portion is missing. Of 250,000 to 350,000 clones listed, 88% are singletons. The TCR originated in a woman aged 55-70 years in a cohort exposed to, infected with or recovered from COVID-19 (not recorded which). Material for sequencing was PBMCs or T cells enriched from blood (not recorded which). V gene TRBV6-5 combines with J gene TRBJ1-2, with 7 nucleotides matching TRBD1. The CDR3 spells CASRPSQGWTYGYTF. The CDR3 DNA reads TGTGCCAGCAGGCCCTCACAGGGGTGGACCTATGGCTACACCTTC.